Presented here are 28 T cell receptor beta chains from one specimen sequenced in a study of cytomegalovirus exposure and HLA in healthy donors (TCRdb year 2017). To prepare the library, the immunoSEQ multiplex PCR assay was applied. A mixture of 60 forward primers for TCR Vbeta segments and 13 reverse primers for TCR Jbeta segments was used in the multiplex PCR. The source is immuneACCESS, and TCRdb retained only in-frame sequences with V and J called. Part of the clones is not carried over; for the studies checked, unresolved V genes explain less than half of this, and the remainder is unexplained. The sample data list 200,000 to 250,000 clones, and 60% to 85% of these were observed just once. The leading ten clones occupy roughly 16% of the sample. Specimen: PBMCs. The receptors stem from a man aged 40-55 years in good health and CMV-seronegative.

The chain couples TRBV18 to TRBJ2-3, with D perhaps TRBD2 (5 bases). In germline, CDR1 is KGHSH, CDR2 LQKENI. V lost 0 bases and J lost 6, with 16 bases in between. The CDR3 spans 16 residues. DNA for the CDR3: TGTGCCAGCTCACCACCATCGGTAGCGCATGTGGATACGCAGTATTTT. Amino acid sequence: CASSPPSVAHVDTQYF.

The chain has TRBV7-9 and TRBJ2-7, with D tentatively TRBD1 (6 bases). The CDR3 sequence is 14 residues long. The V end was cut by 4 bases, the J end by 3 bases, with 13 bases between. In germline, CDR1 is SEHNR, CDR2 FQNEAQ (reference sequence). The CDR3 coding sequence is TGTGCCAGCAGCTCACAGGGTCTGCGCTACGAGCAGTACTTC. This sequence encodes CASSSQGLRYEQYF.

The count of this clone is one. This chain joins TRBV18 and TRBJ2-2, with D perhaps TRBD2 (5 bases). The germline gives CDR1 KGHSH, CDR2 LQKENI. The V end lost 3 bases, the J end lost 8 bases, and 7 bases lay between the germline ends. CDR3 size: 12 residues. This CDR3 is CASSPEAGELFF. DNA for the CDR3: TGTGCCAGCTCACCGGAGGCGGGGGAGCTGTTTTTT.

The CDR3 nucleotides are TGTGCCAGCAGCTTCGATCAGGGCAGCAGGTCCTACGAGCAGTACTTC. Translated: CASSFDQGSRSYEQYF. The rearrangement joins TRBV7-2 to TRBJ2-7; the D gene is possibly TRBD1 (5 bases). This CDR3 has 16 amino acids. CDR1 and CDR2 from the germline V gene are SGHTA and FQGNSA. With 3 bases removed from V and 1 base from J, the gap between germline ends came to 16 bases.

The V and J genes are TRBV7-2 and TRBJ2-1; 10 bases are a match to TRBD2. J gave up 5 bases and V 4 bases, and 5 bases lay outside the gene matches. The V gene's germline CDR1 is SGHTA and CDR2 FQGNSA. This CDR3 contains 15 residues. The CDR3 sequence is CASSYRTSGHNEQFF. The CDR3 nucleotides read TGTGCCAGCAGCTATAGGACTAGCGGCCACAATGAGCAGTTCTTC.

V gene TRBV7-9 combines with J gene TRBJ1-1; 10 positions agree with TRBD1. The CDR3 runs to 16 residues. J was trimmed by 6 bases and V by 5 bases; bases with no gene match: 12. Germline assignment: CDR1 SEHNR and CDR2 FQNEAQ (reference sequence). The CDR3 spells CASSTSTGGLPAEAFF. The CDR3 DNA reads as TGTGCCAGCAGCACCTCGACAGGGGGCCTTCCCGCTGAAGCTTTCTTT. The full variable domain, in which reference TRBV7-9 and TRBJ1-1 provide the parts outside the CDR3, is DTGVSQNPRHKITKRGQNVTFRCDPISEHNRLYWYRQTLGQGPEFLTYFQNEAQLEKSRLLSDRFSAERPKGSFSTLEIQRTEQGDSAMYLCASSTSTGGLPAEAFFGQGTRLTVV.

V is TRBV4-1 and J is TRBJ2-7; 9 positions match TRBD1. After removal of 4 bases from V and 4 bases from J, the junction contained 8 bases not matched to a gene. The CDR3 has 15 amino acids. Per germline, CDR1 MGHRA and CDR2 YSYEKL. This CDR3 reads CASSPSGTGSYEQYF. In nucleotides, the CDR3 is TGCGCCAGCAGCCCATCCGGGACAGGGAGTTACGAGCAGTACTTC.

This clone was observed once. The CDR3 bases are TGTGCCAGCAGTTTAGAGTTCCGTTATAGCAATCAGCCCCAGCATTTT. The encoded protein is CASSLEFRYSNQPQHF. The rearrangement uses TRBV27 and TRBJ1-5, with no clear D. The CDR3 has 16 residues. V was trimmed by 2 bases and J by 0 bases, leaving 11 bases between them. Germline loops: CDR1 MNHEY, CDR2 SMNVEV (reference sequence).

The rearrangement links TRBV30 to TRBJ2-7; D possibly corresponds to TRBD1 (5 bases). V dropped 5 bases and J dropped 2 bases, with 13 bases sitting between them. The CDR3 covers 13 residues. CDR1 and CDR2 (germline): GTSNPN, SVGIG (reference sequence). CDR3 nucleotides: TGTGCCTGGTCCACACCGACAGCCTACGAGCAGTACTTC. It codes for CAWSTPTAYEQYF.

The V and J genes are TRBV5-6 and TRBJ2-5; maybe TRBD1 (5 bases). Trimming took 4 bases from V and 1 from J, leaving 14 bases between them. Germline V lookup: CDR1 SGHDT, CDR2 YYEEEE. The CDR3 contains 15 residues. The chain's CDR3 is CASSLRVGLQETQYF. DNA for the CDR3: TGTGCCAGCAGCCTCAGGGTAGGGCTCCAAGAGACCCAGTACTTC.

The chain recombines TRBV5-1 with TRBJ2-3, with a weak D call TRBD2 (5 bases). The germline gives CDR1 SGHRS, CDR2 YFSETQ. This CDR3 is built from 17 residues. V lost 1 base to trimming and J lost 0 bases, with 15 bases between them. The CDR3, as DNA: TGCGCCAGCAGCTTGTTGTATGGGCCTAGCAGCACAGATACGCAGTATTTT. Amino acids: CASSLLYGPSSTDTQYF.

A few counts support this clone. The chain employs TRBV7-2 and TRBJ1-4, with a tentative D call TRBD1 (6 bases). The germline gives CDR1 SGHTA, CDR2 FQGNSA. Trimming removed 2 bases at V and 8 bases at J, with 24 bases between. This CDR3 comprises 18 residues. DNA of the CDR3: TGTGCCAGCAGCTTAAGTCCAACAGGGCGCCGAATGGGGGAAAAACTGTTTTTT. This encodes CASSLSPTGRRMGEKLFF.

V gene TRBV7-9 combines with J gene TRBJ1-1; TRBD1 is a possible D gene (5 bases). The CDR3 runs to 13 residues. Per germline, CDR1 SEHNR and CDR2 FQNEAQ (reference sequence). Between the trimmed V and J ends, which lost 5 bases and 4 bases, there was a span of 11 bases. The CDR3 sequence: CASSIPGGTEAFF. For the CDR3, the DNA is TGTGCCAGCAGCATCCCGGGGGGCACTGAAGCTTTCTTT.

This chain uses TRBV9 with TRBJ2-1; TRBD2 is a possible D gene (7 bases). V was trimmed by 6 bases and J by 7 bases, leaving 14 bases between them. The CDR3 contains 13 residues. Germline CDR1 reads SGDLS; CDR2 reads YYNGEE. In DNA form, the CDR3 reads TGTGCCAGCAAGGGGGGGGGCCTAAATGAGCAGTTCTTC. Encoded protein: CASKGGGLNEQFF.

The chain is built from TRBV5-4 and TRBJ2-5; 9 bases agree with TRBD1. Germline CDR1 is SGHNT and CDR2 is YYREEE (reference sequence). With 0 bases clipped from V and 4 bases from J, the junction kept 7 bases outside the gene matches. The CDR3 has 16 amino acids. CDR3 nucleotide sequence: TGTGCCAGCAGCTTGGGCTCTAGGACAGGGGTAGAGACCCAGTACTTC. The encoded protein is CASSLGSRTGVETQYF.

The chain couples TRBV5-4 to TRBJ1-2; a weak D match, TRBD1 (5 bases). CDR3 size: 14 residues. The V end was cut by 5 bases, the J end by 4 bases, with 15 bases between. Germline values: CDR1 SGHNT, CDR2 YYREEE (reference sequence). This CDR3 reads CASRLQALGYGYTF. DNA for the CDR3: TGTGCCAGCAGATTACAGGCCCTGGGCTATGGCTACACCTTC.

This chain links TRBV6-5 with TRBJ1-3; D gene ambiguous. Germline V lookup: CDR1 MNHEY, CDR2 SVGAGI. Trimming removed 3 bases at V and 2 bases at J, with 11 bases between. The CDR3 has 15 residues. The chain's CDR3 is CASSYYGRPGNTIYF. The CDR3 DNA reads TGTGCCAGCAGTTATTATGGCAGGCCTGGAAACACCATATATTTT.

Regarding this clone: One end of the junction varies from germline; a read error may be responsible. Here the CDR3 DNA reads TGTTCCAGCAGCTTAGTACGGTTGCGGGAGAGCACAGATACGCAGTATTTT. It is translated as CSSSLVRLRESTDTQYF. The chain carries TRBV7-9 and TRBJ2-3, with 7 bases identical to TRBD2. The CDR3 extends over 17 amino acids. From germline, CDR1 is SEHNR and CDR2 FQNEAQ (reference sequence).

This clone came up once. The chain carries TRBV27 and TRBJ2-1; 9 nucleotides agree with TRBD1. CDR3 size: 13 residues. Per the germline V gene, CDR1 is MNHEY and CDR2 is SMNVEV (reference sequence). V was clipped by 4 bases and J by 10 bases; unmatched bases: 5. CDR3 amino acids: CASSWDRAQEQFF. The CDR3 DNA reads as TGTGCCAGCAGTTGGGACAGGGCGCAGGAGCAGTTCTTC.

The rearrangement joins TRBV7-6 to TRBJ2-5; D is ambiguous. The CDR3 extends over 15 amino acids. Deletions cut 0 bases from V and 5 bases from J, with 13 bases between. Germline CDR1 is SGHVS and CDR2 is FNYEAQ. The CDR3 loop is CASSLARSPRETQYF. The DNA of the CDR3 is TGTGCCAGCAGCTTAGCTCGGTCGCCCCGGGAGACCCAGTACTTC.

CDR3 loop: CASSRGLAQYEQYF. Written as DNA, the CDR3 is TGTGCCAGTAGTAGGGGACTAGCGCAGTACGAGCAGTACTTC. J is TRBJ2-7 and V is TRBV19, with 10 bases matching TRBD2. Germline CDR1 is LNHDA and CDR2 is SQIVND (reference sequence). This CDR3 has 14 residues. The V segment lost 4 bases and the J segment 4 bases; nucleotides outside the gene matches: 4.

The chain combines TRBV10-3 with TRBJ2-7; D unresolved. CDR3 length: 14 amino acids. Germline loops: CDR1 ENHRY, CDR2 SYGVKD. V lost 4 bases and J 0 bases, leaving 10 bases between the germline ends. The CDR3 DNA follows: TGTGCCATCAGTGGGAACTATAGCTCCTACGAGCAGTACTTC. It codes for CAISGNYSSYEQYF.

This chain links TRBV15 with TRBJ2-7; 8 bases fit TRBD1. J lost 6 bases, V lost 1 base, and 2 bases had no gene match. The CDR3 consists of 13 residues. The V gene's germline CDR1 is LNHNV and CDR2 YYDKDF (reference sequence). The CDR3 sequence: CATSRGTGSEQYF. The DNA of the CDR3 is TGTGCCACCAGCAGAGGGACAGGGTCCGAGCAGTACTTC.

J is TRBJ2-1 and V is TRBV12-2; TRBD2, as called in the table, went unchecked against the DNA. TRBV12-2 is recorded as a pseudogene. The CDR3 sequence is 15 residues long. CDR3 loop: CASRPSRPLPGEQFF. For the CDR3, the DNA is TGTGCAAGTCGTCCATCCCGCCCCCTACCGGGAGAGCAGTTCTTC.

The chain links TRBV7-9 to TRBJ2-6; the D is unclear. Germline CDR1 SEHNR, CDR2 FQNEAQ (reference sequence). With 6 bases removed from V and 0 bases from J, the gap between germline ends came to 6 bases. There are 14 residues in the CDR3. The chain's CDR3 is CASRDTSGANVLTF. For the CDR3, the DNA is TGTGCCAGCAGAGACACCTCTGGGGCCAACGTCCTGACTTTC. Full variable domain (outside the CDR3, taken from reference TRBV7-9 and TRBJ2-6): DTGVSQNPRHKITKRGQNVTFRCDPISEHNRLYWYRQTLGQGPEFLTYFQNEAQLEKSRLLSDRFSAERPKGSFSTLEIQRTEQGDSAMYLCASRDTSGANVLTFGAGSRLTVL.

The V call is TRBV27, the J call TRBJ2-1; 9 nucleotides match TRBD1. CDR1 is MNHEY and CDR2 is SMNVEV in the germline V gene (reference sequence). The CDR3 spans 15 residues. V dropped 6 bases and J dropped 0; count of bases not matched to a gene: 3. CDR3 bases: TGTGCCAGCAGAGTGGACAGGGGCTCCTACAATGAGCAGTTCTTC. Translated, it gives CASRVDRGSYNEQFF.

This chain uses TRBV13 with TRBJ2-5, with 10 bases aligning to TRBD2. After removal of 4 bases from V and 1 base from J, the junction contained 9 bases not matched to a gene. CDR3 length equals 17 residues. Germline V gene sequence: CDR1 PRHDT, CDR2 FYEKMQ (reference sequence). CDR3 region: CASSSRPSGGVQETQYF. Here the CDR3 DNA reads TGTGCCAGCAGCTCCCGCCCTAGCGGGGGAGTCCAAGAGACCCAGTACTTC. The full variable domain, completed using reference TRBV13 and TRBJ2-5, is AAGVIQSPRHLIKEKRETATLKCYPIPRHDTVYWYQQGPGQDPQFLISFYEKMQSDKGSIPDRFSAQQFSDYHSELNMSSLELGDSALYFCASSSRPSGGVQETQYFGPGTRLLVL.

This sequence joins TRBV11-2 and TRBJ2-3; D call uncertain. The CDR3 sequence is 13 residues long. Trimming took off 4 bases at V and 5 bases at J, with 10 bases between the two ends. Per germline, CDR1 SGHAT and CDR2 FQNNGV. The CDR3 reads CASSYGYKDTQYF. The CDR3 coding sequence is TGTGCCAGCAGCTACGGGTATAAAGATACGCAGTATTTT.